This TCR beta chain appears in the sequencing data of a study of T cells in localized non-small cell lung cancer. This table comes from immunoSEQ multiplex PCR, and its TCRdb copy is limited to in-frame clones, with some not included. The table records under 45,000 clones, 65% to 90% of them present only once. From germline, CDR1 is KGHSH and CDR2 LQKENI. The CDR3 covers 15 residues. J gave up 3 bases and V 3 bases, and 4 bases lay outside the gene matches. The source is a man between 40 and 69 years old with stage II lung adenocarcinoma. Sequenced here: PBMCs, sampled before any cancer treatment. J is TRBJ2-4 and V is TRBV18; 8 nucleotides match TRBD1. The CDR3 region has the DNA TGTGCCAGCTCACCCGGACAGGGCGGCAAAAACATTCAGTACTTC. Its translation is CASSPGQGGKNIQYF.